These T cell receptor beta chains were read from a single sample in a study of T-cell reconstitution after alpha-beta-depleted transplantation in children. TCRdb re-called the PCR reads through MiXCR, storing one row per CDR3 protein. In the table there are around 410,000 distinct CDR3 sequences, under 13% of which are singletons. The input for sequencing was PBMCs from the stem cell graft donor, taken from the stem cell graft. Receptor source: a human donor who donated a stem cell graft to a child with acute myeloid leukemia. The CDR3 runs from the conserved cysteine through the conserved F or W. The D gene is left open where the match is weak. Some rows have no size entry. The others give once, few or many, or a class for an expanded clone.

J,V,D,size,CDR3,DNA
TRBJ2-5,TRBV7-2,TRBD2,-,CASSSQRGGRRETQYF,TGTGCCAGCAGTTCTCAGCGGGGGGGCCGGCGGGAGACCCAGTACTTC
TRBJ2-1,TRBV10-3,-,few,CATGLHSYNEQFF,TGTGCCACGGGACTCCACTCCTACAATGAGCAGTTCTTC
TRBJ2-2,TRBV20-1,TRBD2,-,CSARDGSGRAQSTGELFF,TGCAGTGCTAGAGATGGTAGCGGGAGGGCCCAGAGCACCGGGGAGCTGTTTTTT
TRBJ1-2,TRBV5-1,-,many,CASSLPDSPGGYTF,TGCGCCAGCAGCCTCCCGGACAGCCCGGGTGGCTACACCTTC
TRBJ2-3,TRBV20-1,-,-,CCARDPIHGGSTDTQYF,TGCTGTGCTAGAGATCCAATCCACGGGGGTAGTACAGATACGCAGTATTTT
TRBJ2-6,TRBV6-2/TRBV6-3,-,-,CASSRLGSGANVLTF,TGTGCCAGCAGCCGCTTGGGGTCTGGGGCCAACGTCCTGACTTTC
TRBJ1-2,TRBV29-1,TRBD1,-,CSVTDRDGYTF,TGCAGCGTCACGGACAGGGATGGCTACACCTTC
TRBJ2-1,TRBV5-6,-,few,CASSLGPAPYNEQFF,TGTGCCAGCAGCTTGGGGCCGGCCCCCTACAATGAGCAGTTCTTC
TRBJ2-1,TRBV18,-,-,CASSRTEGYNEQFF,TGTGCCAGCTCAAGGACAGAGGGATACAATGAGCAGTTCTTC
TRBJ2-1,TRBV5-1,TRBD1,many,CASSPDRRDNEQFF,TGCGCCAGCAGCCCGGACAGGAGAGACAATGAGCAGTTCTTC
TRBJ2-1,TRBV11-2,TRBD2,-,CASSLRGGIYNEQFF,TGTGCCAGCAGCTTACGGGGGGGGATCTACAATGAGCAGTTCTTC
TRBJ2-1,TRBV29-1,-,few,CSVDESGRYNEQFF,TGCAGCGTTGACGAGTCAGGGCGTTACAATGAGCAGTTCTTC
TRBJ2-3,TRBV5-6,-,many,CASSLAGERDTQYF,TGTGCCAGCAGCTTGGCGGGCGAACGGGATACGCAGTATTTT
TRBJ2-1,TRBV30,TRBD2,few,CAWTGGSDNEQFF,TGTGCCTGGACCGGCGGGAGCGACAATGAGCAGTTCTTC
TRBJ1-3,TRBV25-1,-,many,CASSEYFHQQGSGNTIYF,TGTGCCAGCAGTGAATATTTCCATCAACAGGGATCTGGAAACACCATATATTTT
TRBJ1-2,TRBV12-5,TRBD1,few,CASGFQTGAPINYGYTF,TGTGCTAGTGGTTTCCAGACAGGGGCCCCGATTAACTATGGCTACACCTTC
TRBJ1-2,TRBV18,TRBD1,-,CASSYDLQGFAYGYTF,TGTGCCAGCTCATACGACTTACAGGGGTTTGCCTATGGCTACACCTTC
TRBJ2-5,TRBV11-2,TRBD2,few,CASSLDGGGWETQYF,TGTGCCAGCAGCTTAGACGGGGGGGGCTGGGAGACCCAGTACTTC
TRBJ2-7,TRBV20-1,TRBD2,-,CSAWTSGRYEQYF,TGCAGTGCTTGGACTAGCGGGAGATACGAGCAGTACTTC
TRBJ2-1,TRBV23-1,-,-,CASSQPGTNEQFF,TGCGCCAGCAGCCAACCGGGAACCAATGAGCAGTTCTTC
TRBJ1-2,TRBV6-1,TRBD1,many,CASSGGTGFYGYTF,TGTGCCAGCAGTGGAGGGACAGGGTTCTATGGCTACACCTTC
TRBJ2-7,TRBV7-2,TRBD2,-,CASSLVPAGGYEQYF,TGTGCCAGCAGCTTAGTTCCAGCGGGAGGGTACGAGCAGTACTTC
TRBJ1-1,TRBV18,-,-,CASSPVGLSHLMNTEAFF,TGTGCCAGCTCCCCCGTGGGGCTAAGTCATCTTATGAACACTGAAGCTTTCTTT
TRBJ2-5,TRBV20-1,-,-,CSARDMGSQETQYF,TGCAGTGCTAGAGATATGGGGTCCCAAGAGACCCAGTACTTC
TRBJ1-6,TRBV18,-,-,CASSPPQGNSPLHF,TGTGCCAGCTCACCACCGCAGGGGAATTCACCCCTCCACTTT
TRBJ1-2,TRBV29-1,-,many,CSVVGGELMARSGYTF,TGCAGCGTTGTGGGGGGGGAATTAATGGCCAGGAGTGGCTACACCTTC
TRBJ2-3,TRBV29-1,-,-,CSVELGSSDTQYF,TGCAGCGTTGAGTTGGGCAGTTCGGATACGCAGTATTTT
TRBJ2-3,TRBV7-2,-,-,CASTLGGRVRDTQYF,TGTGCCAGCACCCTTGGGGGACGTGTGAGAGATACGCAGTATTTT
TRBJ1-5,TRBV10-3,TRBD1,few,CATGTGGGQPQHF,TGTGCCACCGGGACAGGGGGCGGACAGCCCCAGCATTTT
TRBJ2-7,TRBV27,-,few,CASSFSPGSSYEQYF,TGTGCCAGCAGTTTCTCCCCCGGGAGCTCCTACGAGCAGTACTTC
TRBJ1-3,TRBV21-1,-,few,CASSPSPRTGRRNTIYF,TGTGCCAGCAGCCCTAGTCCTAGGACAGGGAGAAGAAACACCATATATTTT
TRBJ2-2,TRBV6-2/TRBV6-3,-,many,CASSYWGRELFF,TGTGCCAGCAGTTACTGGGGGCGGGAGCTGTTTTTT
TRBJ2-1,TRBV12-3/TRBV12-4,-,-,CASSSEEGFNEQFF,TGTGCCAGCAGTTCGGAGGAGGGGTTCAATGAGCAGTTCTTC
TRBJ1-1,TRBV7-2,-,many,CASSSGGARNTEAFF,TGTGCCAGCAGCTCTGGGGGGGCGAGGAACACTGAAGCTTTCTTT
TRBJ2-2,TRBV30,-,few,CAWRASGELFF,TGTGCCTGGAGGGCGTCCGGGGAGCTGTTTTTT
TRBJ1-6,TRBV21-1,-,few,CASSKRTMVASPLHF,TGTGCCAGCAGCAAGAGGACGATGGTAGCTTCACCCCTCCACTTT
TRBJ2-5,TRBV7-2,-,-,CASSSVSGHLQETQYF,TGTGCCAGCAGTTCCGTATCGGGACACCTCCAAGAGACCCAGTACTTC
TRBJ1-1,TRBV7-8,-,-,CASSSPSGSGHTEAFF,TGTGCCAGCAGCTCACCCTCAGGCTCAGGACACACTGAAGCTTTCTTT
TRBJ2-1,TRBV6-2/TRBV6-3,-,few,CASGPQGRTNEQFF,TGTGCCAGCGGCCCCCAAGGCAGGACGAATGAGCAGTTCTTC
TRBJ2-2,TRBV7-3,-,-,CASSIQGGSNTGELFF,TGTGCCAGCAGCATACAGGGCGGGTCGAACACCGGGGAGCTGTTTTTT
TRBJ2-1,TRBV29-1,-,-,CSVEDKNTINNEQFF,TGCAGCGTTGAAGACAAAAACACGATCAACAATGAGCAGTTCTTC
TRBJ1-1,TRBV7-9,-,-,CASSLVGDEAFF,TGTGCCAGCAGCTTAGTCGGGGACGAAGCTTTCTTT
TRBJ2-5,TRBV15,-,few,CATSSPNGRLAGGQEETQYF,TGTGCCACCAGCAGCCCTAATGGGCGGCTAGCGGGCGGACAGGAGGAGACCCAGTACTTC
TRBJ2-3,TRBV29-1,-,few,CSVDAGPSTDTQYF,TGCAGCGTTGATGCGGGGCCGAGCACAGATACGCAGTATTTT
TRBJ2-2,TRBV28,-,-,CASRSSLPPAMTGELFF,TGTGCCAGCAGATCAAGCCTCCCCCCTGCGATGACCGGGGAGCTGTTTTTT
TRBJ1-3,TRBV9,TRBD1,-,CASSEHRGGNTIYF,TGTGCCAGCAGCGAGCACAGGGGTGGAAACACCATATATTTT
TRBJ1-1,TRBV6-5,-,few,CASSYSLGWLGTEAFF,TGTGCCAGCAGTTACAGCCTGGGGTGGTTGGGCACTGAAGCTTTCTTT
TRBJ2-2,TRBV25-1,-,-,CASSPQGGGGRTGELFF,TGTGCCAGCAGCCCCCAGGGGGGCGGGGGCCGCACCGGGGAGCTGTTTTTT
TRBJ1-5,TRBV5-1,-,many,CASSLGPEGPSNQPQHF,TGCGCCAGCAGCTTGGGCCCCGAGGGGCCGAGCAATCAGCCCCAGCATTTT
TRBJ2-2,TRBV9,TRBD2,-,CASSVDLSSGRAGELFF,TGTGCCAGCAGCGTCGACTTGTCGAGCGGGAGGGCCGGGGAGCTGTTTTTT
TRBJ1-1,TRBV29-1,-,few,CSVEDRNRKNTEAFF,TGCAGCGTTGAAGATCGGAACAGGAAGAACACTGAAGCTTTCTTT